This T cell receptor (beta chain) was identified in a study of PD-L1 blockade in urothelial cancer. About the study: Patients with male sex and bladder-origin urothelial cancer accounted for about 85% of the roughly 30 enrolled. Samples of blood were analyzed 3 weeks (second dose) and 6 weeks after treatment start. Whole-study findings and limits: Pretreatment blood TCR clonality under the median forecast improved survival.

There are 18 residues in the CDR3. From germline, CDR1 is LNHDA and CDR2 SQIVND (reference sequence). V was pared by 4 bases and J by 7 bases, with 19 bases of the junction left unmatched. Note on this clone: No antigen is known for it.

Time point indicated: peripheral blood 6 weeks after treatment start. Profiling relied on immunoSEQ multiplex PCR, and the TCRdb table lists in-frame clones only, not all of them. The sample lists about 130,000 clones; about 83% were seen once. The receptor was derived from a middle-aged man with urothelial cancer. The chain carries TRBV19 and TRBJ2-4; 7 positions agree with TRBD1. The material was PBMCs, obtained around atezolizumab (anti-PD-L1) treatment. This CDR3 reads CASSTPRTGSVNRNIQYF. CDR3 nucleotides: TGTGCCAGTAGTACCCCAAGGACAGGCTCCGTGAATCGGAACATTCAGTACTTC.